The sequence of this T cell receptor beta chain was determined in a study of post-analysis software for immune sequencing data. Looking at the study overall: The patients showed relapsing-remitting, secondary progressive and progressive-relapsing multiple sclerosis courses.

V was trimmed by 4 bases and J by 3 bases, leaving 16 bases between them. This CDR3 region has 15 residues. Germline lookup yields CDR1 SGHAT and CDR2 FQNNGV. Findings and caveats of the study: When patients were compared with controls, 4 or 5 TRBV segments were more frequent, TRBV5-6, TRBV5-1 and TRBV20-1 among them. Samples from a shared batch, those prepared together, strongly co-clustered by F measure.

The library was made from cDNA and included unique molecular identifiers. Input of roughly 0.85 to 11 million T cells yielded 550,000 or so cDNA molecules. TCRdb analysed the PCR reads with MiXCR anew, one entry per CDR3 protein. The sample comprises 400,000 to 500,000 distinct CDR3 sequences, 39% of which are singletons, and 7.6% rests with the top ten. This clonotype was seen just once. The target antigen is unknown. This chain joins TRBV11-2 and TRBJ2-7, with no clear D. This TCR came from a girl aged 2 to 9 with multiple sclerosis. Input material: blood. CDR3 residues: CASSSVGAARYEQYF. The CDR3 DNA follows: TGTGCCAGCAGCTCGGTGGGCGCGGCCCGCTACGAGCAGTACTTC.